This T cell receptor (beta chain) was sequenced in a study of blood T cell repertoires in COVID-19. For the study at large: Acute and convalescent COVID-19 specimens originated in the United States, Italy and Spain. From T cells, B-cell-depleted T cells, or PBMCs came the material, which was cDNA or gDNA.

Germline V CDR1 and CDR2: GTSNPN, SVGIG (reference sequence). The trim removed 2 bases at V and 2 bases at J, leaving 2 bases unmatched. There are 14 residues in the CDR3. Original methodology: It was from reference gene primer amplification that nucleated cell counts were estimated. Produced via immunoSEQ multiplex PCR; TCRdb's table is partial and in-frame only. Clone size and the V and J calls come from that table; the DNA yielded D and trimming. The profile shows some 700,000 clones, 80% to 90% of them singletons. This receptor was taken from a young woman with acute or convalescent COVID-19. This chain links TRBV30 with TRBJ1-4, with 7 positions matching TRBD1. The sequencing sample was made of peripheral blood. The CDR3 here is CAWSRGQTNEKLFF. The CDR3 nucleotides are TGTGCCTGGAGTAGGGGACAGACTAATGAAAAACTGTTTTTT.